The 3 T cell receptor beta chains below come from one sample, sequenced in a study of T-cell memory formation after mild COVID-19. TCRdb analysed the 5' RACE reads with MiXCR anew, one entry per CDR3 protein. Here the sample spans about 190,000 distinct CDR3 sequences, around 19% being singletons. The material sequenced was PBMCs or a T cell subset sorted from them (not recorded which). The source of these receptors is an adult woman who had mild COVID-19 (a few samples of this study predate the infection). Cell type and time point are not known.

In this sample, this clonotype turned up a few times. This chain links TRBV20-1 with TRBJ2-7; D possibly corresponds to TRBD2 (6 bases). The CDR3 has 14 residues. The germline gives CDR1 DFQATT, CDR2 SNEGSKA (reference sequence). The germline V and J ends were trimmed by 0 bases and 0 bases, with 9 bases remaining between them. The chain's CDR3 is CSARDRGSSYEQYF. As DNA, the CDR3 is TGCAGTGCTAGAGATCGGGGGAGCTCCTACGAGCAGTACTTC.

This clonotype was recorded a few times. V gene TRBV29-1 combines with J gene TRBJ1-1; D is perhaps TRBD1 (5 bases). Germline values: CDR1 SQVTM, CDR2 ANQGSEA. V was shortened by 4 bases and J by 0 bases, with 9 bases between the two germline ends. This CDR3 has 13 amino acids. The CDR3 DNA sequence: TGCAGCGTTGGACAGACCTTGAACACTGAAGCTTTCTTT. Translated, it gives CSVGQTLNTEAFF.

This clonotype has a handful of counts. The chain recombines TRBV18 with TRBJ2-5; D not certain. The V end lost 2 bases, the J end lost 5 bases, and 9 bases lay between the germline ends. Germline-derived CDR1 and CDR2 are KGHSH and LQKENI. The CDR3 contains 13 residues. CDR3 DNA sequence: TGTGCCAGCTCACCAGGAATACGTGAGACCCAGTACTTC. Encoded protein: CASSPGIRETQYF.